A single sample is the source of the 20 T cell receptor beta chains below, sequenced in a study of T-cell memory formation after mild COVID-19. TCRdb processed the 5' RACE reads anew with MiXCR; each CDR3 protein has one entry. The repertoire holds nearly 350,000 distinct CDR3 sequences, with 10% to 15% as singletons. Source material: PBMCs or a T cell subset sorted from them (not recorded which). The receptors stem from a man between 18 and 29 years old who had mild COVID-19 (a few samples of this study predate the infection). Cell type and time point are not known.

The rearrangement links TRBV12-3 or TRBV12-4 to TRBJ1-1, with a tentative D call TRBD1 (5 bases). There are 14 residues in the CDR3. With 1 base removed from V and 11 bases from J, the gap between germline ends came to 17 bases. As DNA, the CDR3 is TGTGCCAGCAGTTTAGGGGCCTCCGGGGCTGGGGCTTTCTTT. It codes for CASSLGASGAGAFF.

V and J are TRBV5-1 and TRBJ1-5; D gene unclear. Trimming pared 3 bases from V and 7 bases from J, leaving 14 bases between. The CDR3 is made up of 14 amino acids. Germline V gene data show CDR1 as SGHRS and CDR2 as YFSETQ. This CDR3 reads CASSWEGLGQPQHF. CDR3 sequence (DNA): TGCGCCAGCAGCTGGGAGGGATTGGGACAGCCCCAGCATTTT.

The chain couples TRBV5-5 to TRBJ1-5, with a tentative D call TRBD1 (5 bases). Germline CDR1 SGHKS, CDR2 YYEKEE (reference sequence). V shed 4 bases and J shed 3 bases, with 14 bases lying between them. The CDR3 has 15 amino acids. DNA for the CDR3: TGTGCCAGCAGCAGCGGGACCGTTCTCAATCAGCCCCAGCATTTT. Residues: CASSSGTVLNQPQHF. Variable domain in full (rest from reference TRBV5-5 and TRBJ1-5): DAGVTQSPTHLIKTRGQQVTLRCSPISGHKSVSWYQQVLGQGPQFIFQYYEKEERGRGNFPDRFSARQFPNYSSELNVNALLLGDSALYLCASSSGTVLNQPQHFGDGTRLSIL.

In its sample, this clonotype was seen a few times. The chain has TRBV6-1 and TRBJ2-3, with D perhaps TRBD1 or TRBD2 (5 bases each). V shed 5 bases and J shed 3 bases, with 21 bases lying between them. The CDR3 runs to 17 residues. The germline gives CDR1 MNHNS, CDR2 SASEGT. The CDR3 DNA reads TGTGCCAGCAGTTCACAGCCGGGACCGAGATCGACAGATACGCAGTATTTT. This encodes CASSSQPGPRSTDTQYF.

This clonotype turned up a few times. The gene calls are TRBV4-3 and TRBJ2-5, with D uncertain. The germline CDR1 and CDR2 sequences are LGHNA and YSLEER. The CDR3 consists of 15 residues. The V and J ends lost 0 bases and 5 bases respectively, with 13 bases between them. In DNA form, the CDR3 reads TGCGCCAGCAGCCAAGAGGGTCGCCCGCCGGAGACCCAGTACTTC. Encoded protein: CASSQEGRPPETQYF.

V and J are TRBV6-5 and TRBJ2-7; D gene unclear. The CDR3 has 12 residues. Germline values: CDR1 MNHEY, CDR2 SVGAGI. With 0 bases removed from V and 3 bases from J, the gap between germline ends came to 3 bases. CDR3 loop: CASSYSRYEQYF. DNA of the CDR3: TGTGCCAGCAGTTACTCTCGCTACGAGCAGTACTTC.

DNA for the CDR3: TGTGCCAGCAGCTCGACTCCCTCCTCGGAGCAGTACGTC. Its protein is CASSSTPSSEQYV. The chain has TRBV7-8 and TRBJ2-7; D is ambiguous. The CDR3 totals 13 residues. The germline V gene encodes CDR1 SGHVS and CDR2 FQNEAQ. Trimming left V 4 bases short and J 7 bases short, with 14 bases between.

The chain uses TRBV7-8 and TRBJ2-5; D may correspond to TRBD1 or TRBD2 (6 bases each). Germline lookup yields CDR1 SGHVS and CDR2 FQNEAQ. Trimming pared 5 bases from V and 9 bases from J, leaving 13 bases between. CDR3 length: 12 residues. The CDR3 DNA reads as TGTGCCAGCAGCACTAGTGGGGGGCCCCAGTACTTC. It yields the protein CASSTSGGPQYF.

The chain couples TRBV7-9 to TRBJ2-1; D unresolved. This CDR3 has 15 amino acids. Between the trimmed V and J ends, which lost 4 bases and 0 bases, there was a span of 10 bases. Germline values: CDR1 SEHNR, CDR2 FQNEAQ (reference sequence). Written as DNA, the CDR3 is TGTGCCAGCAGCTCCGAGATGATCTCCTACAATGAGCAGTTCTTC. Protein product: CASSSEMISYNEQFF.

This clonotype was seen repeatedly, ten times or more. This rearrangement joins TRBV3-1 to TRBJ1-1, with TRBD1 matching over 9 bases. This CDR3 comprises 13 residues. Trimming took 4 bases from V and 5 from J; bases not matched to a gene: 2. The V gene's germline CDR1 is LGHDT and CDR2 YNNKEL (reference sequence). The CDR3 loop is CASSRTGETEAFF. The DNA of the CDR3 is TGTGCCAGCAGCCGGACAGGGGAAACTGAAGCTTTCTTT.

This rearrangement joins TRBV2 to TRBJ1-2; 8 bases are a match to TRBD1. This CDR3 has 14 amino acids. J gave up 4 bases and V 7 bases, and 8 bases lay outside the gene matches. CDR1 SNHLY and CDR2 FYNNEI come from the germline V gene. In nucleotides, the CDR3 is TGTGCCAGCACCCCGGACAGGGAAGGCTATGGCTACACCTTC. Translated: CASTPDREGYGYTF.

This clonotype was observed a few times. The V and J genes are TRBV19 and TRBJ2-2; D may match TRBD1 or TRBD2 (6 bases each). This CDR3 is built from 14 residues. CDR1 and CDR2 from the germline V gene are LNHDA and SQIVND (reference sequence). Deletions cut 3 bases from V and 4 bases from J, with 9 bases between. The CDR3 protein is CASSISGATGELFF. CDR3 nucleotides: TGTGCCAGTAGTATCTCGGGGGCCACCGGGGAGCTGTTTTTT.

This clonotype was counted only a few times. The chain is built from TRBV5-1 and TRBJ1-1; 8 bases are a match to TRBD1. This CDR3 spans 17 amino acids. V shed 4 bases and J 4 bases; nucleotides not matched to a gene: 15. Per germline, CDR1 SGHRS and CDR2 YFSETQ. CDR3 bases: TGCGCCAGCAGCGCAGGGGGCTATATAAGGGTGGGCACTGAAGCTTTCTTT. Translating it yields CASSAGGYIRVGTEAFF.

The J gene is TRBJ2-1, the V gene TRBV20-1, with TRBD2 identical over 11 bases. CDR3 size: 15 residues. V shed 0 bases and J 7 bases; nucleotides not matched to a gene: 5. Germline V lookup: CDR1 DFQATT, CDR2 SNEGSKA (reference sequence). The CDR3 sequence is CSAREASGGMNEQFF. The CDR3 DNA reads TGCAGTGCTAGAGAGGCTAGCGGGGGGATGAATGAGCAGTTCTTC.

A few counts support this clonotype. The rearrangement uses TRBV12-3 or TRBV12-4 and TRBJ1-3; possible D gene TRBD1, 6 bases. V lost 5 bases and J lost 3, with 11 bases in between. This CDR3 region has 14 residues. In DNA, the CDR3 is TGTGCCAGCAGTAAACAGGGCGGTGGAAACACCATATATTTT. Translating gives CASSKQGGGNTIYF.

V and J are TRBV7-9 and TRBJ1-1; no definite D call. Germline V CDR1 and CDR2: SEHNR, FQNEAQ (reference sequence). Trimming cost V 6 bases and J 0 bases, with 14 bases left between them. The CDR3 is 15 amino acids. The CDR3 protein is CASRPTGIMNTEAFF. CDR3 nucleotides: TGTGCCAGCAGACCTACCGGGATCATGAACACTGAAGCTTTCTTT.

A few counts support this clonotype. The rearrangement links TRBV12-3 or TRBV12-4 to TRBJ2-1; D uncertain. The V end lost 5 bases, the J end lost 12 bases, and 8 bases lay between the germline ends. The CDR3 is 10 amino acids. The CDR3 DNA reads as TGTGCCAGCAGTGGTCCAAGGCAGTTCTTC. Its translation is CASSGPRQFF.

V is TRBV4-3 and J is TRBJ2-7, with 8 bases lining up with TRBD1. The CDR3 spans 16 residues. CDR1 and CDR2 from the germline V gene are LGHNA and YSLEER. V lost 2 bases and J lost 2; bases outside the gene matches: 8. This chain's CDR3 is CASSQPRTRGPYEQYV. In nucleotides, the CDR3 is TGCGCCAGCAGCCAACCCCGAACCAGGGGGCCCTACGAGCAGTACGTC.

This sequence joins TRBV20-1 and TRBJ2-1; possibly TRBD1 for D (6 bases). The CDR3 spans 15 residues. Germline V gives CDR1 DFQATT, CDR2 SNEGSKA (reference sequence). V was shortened by 0 bases and J by 9 bases, with 18 bases between the two germline ends. The CDR3 sequence: CSARDGAGEVSEQFF. CDR3 nucleotide sequence: TGCAGTGCTAGAGATGGGGCAGGGGAAGTCAGTGAGCAGTTCTTC.

The V gene is TRBV5-1, the J gene TRBJ2-3; perhaps D is TRBD1 or TRBD2 (5 bases each). Germline-derived CDR1 and CDR2 are SGHRS and YFSETQ. The CDR3 runs 16 residues. V lost 4 bases and J lost 1, with 16 bases in between. The CDR3 DNA reads TGCGCCAGCAGCCCCGGTTCGGGGACCCGCACAGATACGCAGTATTTT. Amino acid sequence: CASSPGSGTRTDTQYF. Based on the CDR3 plus reference TRBV5-1 and TRBJ2-3, the full variable domain is KAGVTQTPRYLIKTRGQQVTLSCSPISGHRSVSWYQQTPGQGLQFLFEYFSETQRNKGNFPGRFSGRQFSNSRSEMNVSTLELGDSALYLCASSPGSGTRTDTQYFGPGTRLTVL.